These 19 T cell receptor beta chains were sequenced from one sample in a study of blood T cell repertoires in COVID-19 (TCRdb year 2020). The receptor library was made with the immunoSEQ multiplex PCR assay. Drawn from immuneACCESS, this table holds only the in-frame rearrangements with V and J called that TCRdb kept. Clones are partly lost; checked studies trace under half to an unresolved V gene and leave the rest unexplained. The sample data list about 390,000 clones, and approximately 87% of these were observed just once. About 2% of the sample lies in the top ten. What was sequenced was peripheral blood. The receptors shown here come from a woman aged 55-70 years with COVID-19, enrolled during active disease.

This clone was counted once. The chain is built from TRBV12-3 or TRBV12-4 and TRBJ1-3; D gene ambiguous. CDR3 length equals 12 residues. Trimming left V 3 bases short and J 5 bases short, with 5 bases between. This CDR3 reads CASSFPRNTIYF. The DNA of the CDR3 is TGTGCCAGCAGTTTCCCCAGAAACACCATATATTTT.

The chain has TRBV19 and TRBJ1-1, with D tentatively TRBD1 (6 bases). In germline, CDR1 is LNHDA, CDR2 SQIVND (reference sequence). The CDR3 spans 15 residues. The V end lost 4 bases, the J end lost 4 bases, and 16 bases lay between the germline ends. The CDR3: CASSTRGGLLTEAFF. The CDR3 region has the DNA TGTGCCAGTAGTACAAGGGGGGGGTTGCTCACTGAAGCTTTCTTT.

In its sample, this clone was seen once. V usage is TRBV2 and J usage is TRBJ2-7; no clear D gene. CDR1 and CDR2 from the germline V gene are SNHLY and FYNNEI. The CDR3 sequence is 12 residues long. Trimming took 8 bases from V and 6 from J, leaving 14 bases between them. The CDR3, as DNA: TGTGCCAGCTCCCAAATAGCCGGCGAGCAGTACTTC. Translated: CASSQIAGEQYF.

CDR3 sequence reads: CASRVGGNTGELFF. The CDR3 DNA reads TGTGCCAGTAGGGTCGGGGGGAACACCGGGGAGCTGTTTTTT. The rearrangement joins TRBV19 to TRBJ2-2; D possibly corresponds to TRBD2 (6 bases). The V end was cut by 6 bases, the J end by 1 base, with 9 bases between. The V gene's germline CDR1 is LNHDA and CDR2 SQIVND (reference sequence). This CDR3 has 14 residues. Complete variable domain (other parts from reference TRBV19 and TRBJ2-2): DGGITQSPKYLFRKEGQNVTLSCEQNLNHDAMYWYRQDPGQGLRLIYYSQIVNDFQKGDIAEGYSVSREKKESFPLTVTSAQKNPTAFYLCASRVGGNTGELFFGEGSRLTVL.

This chain joins TRBV5-6 and TRBJ1-2, with TRBD1 identical over 10 bases. The CDR3 contains 17 residues. The ends lost 0 bases at V and 2 bases at J; junction bases unmatched: 7. The germline gives CDR1 SGHDT, CDR2 YYEEEE. The CDR3 bases are TGTGCCAGCAGCTTGGCCGGGCGGACAGGGGGGAACTATGGCTACACCTTC. It translates to CASSLAGRTGGNYGYTF.

The chain carries TRBV18 and TRBJ1-1; 11 bases align to TRBD1. V trimming: 1 base; J trimming: 1 base; junction bases outside the gene matches: 2. The germline CDR1 and CDR2 sequences are KGHSH and LQKENI. The CDR3 is made up of 16 amino acids. The CDR3 here is CASSPRTGGSNTEAFF. The CDR3 DNA sequence: TGTGCCAGCTCACCACGGACAGGGGGCTCGAACACTGAAGCTTTCTTT.

The chain links TRBV5-1 to TRBJ1-2; perhaps TRBD1 as D (5 bases). CDR1 SGHRS and CDR2 YFSETQ come from the germline V gene. CDR3 length: 15 residues. V was pared by 0 bases and J by 4 bases, with 13 bases between. The CDR3 sequence: CASSLAPQGGYGYTF. As DNA, the CDR3 is TGCGCCAGCAGCTTGGCCCCGCAGGGAGGCTATGGCTACACCTTC.

The V and J genes are TRBV28 and TRBJ1-1, with a tentative D call TRBD1 (6 bases). The CDR3 has 13 amino acids. V lost 2 bases to trimming and J lost 6 bases, with 10 bases between them. Germline CDR1 and CDR2: MDHEN and SYDVKM. CDR3 residues: CASSLRGGAEAFF. The DNA of the CDR3 is TGTGCCAGCAGTTTAAGGGGGGGCGCTGAAGCTTTCTTT.

This chain links TRBV19 with TRBJ1-6; 7 bases agree with TRBD1. V lost 4 bases, J lost 12 bases, and 12 bases stayed unmatched. The CDR3 extends over 15 amino acids. Germline CDR1 and CDR2: LNHDA and SQIVND (reference sequence). The CDR3, as DNA: TGTGCCAGTAGTACCTCATCAGGGGGGAAGGGACCCCTCCACTTT. This sequence encodes CASSTSSGGKGPLHF.

The CDR3 coding sequence is TGTGCCAGCAGCTTAGTCGACAGGGACTATGGCTACACCTTC. This translates into CASSLVDRDYGYTF. The chain uses TRBV11-2 and TRBJ1-2; 7 bases are shared with TRBD1. Germline V lookup: CDR1 SGHAT, CDR2 FQNNGV. With 1 base clipped from V and 3 bases from J, the junction kept 2 bases outside the gene matches. The CDR3 has 14 amino acids.

The chain carries TRBV11-2 and TRBJ2-5, with 11 nucleotides matching TRBD2. The CDR3 is made up of 16 amino acids. The germline V gene encodes CDR1 SGHAT and CDR2 FQNNGV. V gave up 4 bases and J gave up 3 bases; unmatched junction bases: 7. CDR3 DNA: TGTGCCAGCAGCTCGATCCGACTAGCGGGGAAAGAGACCCAGTACTTC. It codes for CASSSIRLAGKETQYF.

The chain combines TRBV28 with TRBJ1-1, with D maybe TRBD1 (5 bases). Trimming removed 2 bases from V and 1 base from J, with 8 bases in between. CDR3 length: 14 residues. The germline gives CDR1 MDHEN, CDR2 SYDVKM. The CDR3 DNA follows: TGTGCCAGCAGTTTAGCCAGGGAGAACACTGAAGCTTTCTTT. It codes for CASSLARENTEAFF.

The CDR3: CASSWAKQGRSGELFF. The DNA for the CDR3 is TGTGCCAGCAGCTGGGCTAAGCAGGGAAGGTCCGGGGAGCTGTTTTTT. V usage is TRBV7-9 and J usage is TRBJ2-2; a possible D gene is TRBD1 (5 bases). V was trimmed by 4 bases and J by 6 bases, leaving 18 bases between them. This CDR3 is built from 16 residues. Germline V gene sequence: CDR1 SEHNR, CDR2 FQNEAQ (reference sequence).

The chain recombines TRBV2 with TRBJ1-3; D is undetermined. The CDR3 covers 15 residues. Germline V gene data show CDR1 as SNHLY and CDR2 as FYNNEI. Trimming left V 5 bases short and J 0 bases short, with 11 bases between. The CDR3 DNA sequence: TGTGCCAGCAGTCTCGGCGGATACTCTGGAAACACCATATATTTT. It is translated as CASSLGGYSGNTIYF.

The V gene is TRBV5-1, the J gene TRBJ1-1, with D tentatively TRBD1 (6 bases). The CDR3 covers 17 residues. The germline CDR1 and CDR2 sequences are SGHRS and YFSETQ. Trimming cost V 4 bases and J 2 bases, with 21 bases left between them. The CDR3 is CASSQTEQGRGNTEAFF. The CDR3 coding sequence is TGCGCCAGCAGCCAGACCGAACAGGGTCGGGGAAACACTGAAGCTTTCTTT.

V gene TRBV7-3 combines with J gene TRBJ1-1, with D perhaps matching TRBD1 (5 bases). Germline CDR1 reads SGHTA; CDR2 reads FQGTGA. Trimming removed 5 bases from V and 7 bases from J, with 14 bases in between. The CDR3 loop spans 13 amino acids. The CDR3 reads CASSPGTAVEAFF. The DNA for the CDR3 is TGTGCCAGCAGCCCCGGGACTGCCGTTGAAGCTTTCTTT.

J is TRBJ1-5 and V is TRBV18; TRBD1 might be the D (5 bases). Germline V gene lookup returns CDR1 KGHSH and CDR2 LQKENI. The CDR3 has 17 amino acids. V dropped 2 bases and J dropped 1 base, with 15 bases sitting between them. The CDR3 DNA sequence: TGTGCCAGCTCACCAAATGGGGCACGTTCGAGCAATCAGCCCCAGCATTTT. The encoded protein is CASSPNGARSSNQPQHF.

The V gene is TRBV12-3 or TRBV12-4, the J gene TRBJ1-1; possible D gene TRBD1, 6 bases. The CDR3 has 13 residues. V gave up 5 bases and J gave up 1 base, with 8 bases separating them. Written as DNA, the CDR3 is TGTGCCAGCAGTATACAGGGGAACACTGAAGCTTTCTTT. Amino acids: CASSIQGNTEAFF.

The chain has TRBV28 and TRBJ2-4; 9 nucleotides line up with TRBD2. The CDR3 sequence is 15 residues long. Germline CDR1 is MDHEN and CDR2 is SYDVKM. V gave up 6 bases and J gave up 8 bases; unmatched junction bases: 11. The CDR3 region is CASRPGGGGKDIQYF. The CDR3 coding sequence is TGTGCCAGCAGGCCTGGCGGGGGGGGTAAGGACATTCAGTACTTC.